This TCR beta chain came from a study of blood T cell repertoires in COVID-19. Across the whole study: The United States, Italy and Spain provided the acute and convalescent COVID-19 samples. In each case, the material was cDNA or gDNA derived from T cells, B-cell-depleted T cells, or PBMCs.

In the original analysis: Scientists estimated how many nucleated cells there were by amplifying reference gene primers. Clones were read by immunoSEQ multiplex PCR, and TCRdb kept only the in-frame ones, dropping some. The V and J calls and clone size come from that table; D and trimming were worked out from the DNA. Altogether 70,000 to 95,000 clones are present, approximately 86% being singletons, with the ten largest covering 4% to 5.5%. Germline CDR1 and CDR2: MGHRA and YSYEKL. V lost 6 bases to trimming and J lost 2 bases; unmatched junction nucleotides: 7. This CDR3 has 15 amino acids. Sample: peripheral blood. The TCR originated in a woman over 75 with acute or convalescent COVID-19. The chain links TRBV4-1 to TRBJ2-3, with TRBD2 matching over 8 bases. The CDR3 protein is CASSGGTSSTDTQYF. CDR3 in DNA: TGCGCCAGCAGTGGAGGGACTAGTTCCACAGATACGCAGTATTTT.